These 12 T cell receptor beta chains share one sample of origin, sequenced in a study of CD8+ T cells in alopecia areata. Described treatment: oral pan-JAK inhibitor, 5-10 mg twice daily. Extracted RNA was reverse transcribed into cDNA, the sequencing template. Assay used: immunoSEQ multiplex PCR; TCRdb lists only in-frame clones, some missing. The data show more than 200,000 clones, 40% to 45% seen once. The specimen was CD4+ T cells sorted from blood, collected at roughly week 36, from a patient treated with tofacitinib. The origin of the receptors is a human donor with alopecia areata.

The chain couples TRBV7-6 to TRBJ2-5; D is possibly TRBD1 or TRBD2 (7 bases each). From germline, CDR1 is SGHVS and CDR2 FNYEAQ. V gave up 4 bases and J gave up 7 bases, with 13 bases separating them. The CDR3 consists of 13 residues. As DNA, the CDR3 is TGTGCCAGCAGCTCAGACAGGGAGGGGACCCAGTACTTC. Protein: CASSSDREGTQYF. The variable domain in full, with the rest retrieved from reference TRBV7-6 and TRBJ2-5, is GAGVSQSPRYKVTKRGQDVALRCDPISGHVSLYWYRQALGQGPEFLTYFNYEAQQDKSGLPNDRFSAERPEGSISTLTIQRTEQRDSAMYRCASSSDREGTQYFGPGTRLLVL.

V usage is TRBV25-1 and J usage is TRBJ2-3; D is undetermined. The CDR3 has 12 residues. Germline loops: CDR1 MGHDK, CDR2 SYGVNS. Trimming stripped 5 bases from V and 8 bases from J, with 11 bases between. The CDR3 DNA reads TGTGCCAGCAGTCACCCTCGCGGTACGCAGTATTTT. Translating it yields CASSHPRGTQYF.

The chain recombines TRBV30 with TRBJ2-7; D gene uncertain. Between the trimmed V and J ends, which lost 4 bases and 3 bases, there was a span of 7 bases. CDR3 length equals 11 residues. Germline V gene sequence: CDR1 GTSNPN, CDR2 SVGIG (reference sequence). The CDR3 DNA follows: TGTGCCTGGAAAGGATTCTACGAGCAGTACTTC. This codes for CAWKGFYEQYF.

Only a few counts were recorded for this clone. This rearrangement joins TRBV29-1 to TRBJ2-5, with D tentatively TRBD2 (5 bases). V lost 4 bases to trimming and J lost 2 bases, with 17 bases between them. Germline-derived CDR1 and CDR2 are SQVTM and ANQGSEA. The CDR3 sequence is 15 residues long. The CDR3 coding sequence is TGCAGCGTTGCCCGGTATCCGGGAACGCAAGAGACCCAGTACTTC. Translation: CSVARYPGTQETQYF.

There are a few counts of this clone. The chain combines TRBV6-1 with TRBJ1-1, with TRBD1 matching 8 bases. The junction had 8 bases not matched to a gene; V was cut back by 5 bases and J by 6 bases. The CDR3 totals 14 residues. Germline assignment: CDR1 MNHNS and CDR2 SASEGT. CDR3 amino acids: CASSLRTGRAEAFF. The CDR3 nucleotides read TGTGCCAGCAGTCTACGGACAGGGAGGGCTGAAGCTTTCTTT.

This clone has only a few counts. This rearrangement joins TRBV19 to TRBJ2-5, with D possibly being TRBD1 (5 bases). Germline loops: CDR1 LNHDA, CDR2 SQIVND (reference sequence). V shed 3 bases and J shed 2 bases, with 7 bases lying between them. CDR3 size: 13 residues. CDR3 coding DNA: TGTGCCAGTAGTATGACAGTTCAAGAGACCCAGTACTTC. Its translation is CASSMTVQETQYF.

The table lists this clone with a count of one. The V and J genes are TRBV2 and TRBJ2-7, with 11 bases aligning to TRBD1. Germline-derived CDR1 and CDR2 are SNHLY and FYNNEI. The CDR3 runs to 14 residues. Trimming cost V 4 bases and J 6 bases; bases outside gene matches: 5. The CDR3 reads CASSGGQGASEQYF. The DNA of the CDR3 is TGTGCCAGCAGTGGTGGACAGGGGGCCAGCGAGCAGTACTTC. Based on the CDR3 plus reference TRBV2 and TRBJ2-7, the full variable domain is EPEVTQTPSHQVTQMGQEVILRCVPISNHLYFYWYRQILGQKVEFLVSFYNNEISEKSEIFDDQFSVERPDGSNFTLKIRSTKLEDSAMYFCASSGGQGASEQYFGPGTRLTVT.

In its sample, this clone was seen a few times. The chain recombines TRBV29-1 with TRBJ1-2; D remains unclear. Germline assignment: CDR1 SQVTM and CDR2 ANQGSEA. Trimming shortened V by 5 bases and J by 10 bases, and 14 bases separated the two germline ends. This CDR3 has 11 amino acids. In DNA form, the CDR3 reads TGCAGCGTTAGTAGGGAAAAAGTCTACACCTTC. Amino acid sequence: CSVSREKVYTF. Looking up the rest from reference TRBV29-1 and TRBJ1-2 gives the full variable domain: SAVISQKPSRDICQRGTSLTIQCQVDSQVTMMFWYRQQPGQSLTLIATANQGSEATYESGFVIDKFPISRPNLTFSTLTVSNMSPEDSSIYLCSVSREKVYTFGSGTRLTVV.

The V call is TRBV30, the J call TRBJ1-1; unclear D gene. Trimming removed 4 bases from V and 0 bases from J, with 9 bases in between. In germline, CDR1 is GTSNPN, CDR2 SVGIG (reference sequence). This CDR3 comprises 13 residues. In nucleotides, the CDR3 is TGTGCCTGGACGGGCAGTTTGAACACTGAAGCTTTCTTT. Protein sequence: CAWTGSLNTEAFF.

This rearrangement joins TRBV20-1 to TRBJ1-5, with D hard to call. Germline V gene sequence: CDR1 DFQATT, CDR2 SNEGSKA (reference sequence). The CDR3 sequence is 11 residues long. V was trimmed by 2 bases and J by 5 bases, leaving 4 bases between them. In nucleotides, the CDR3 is TGCAGTGCTAGATCCGATCAGCCCCAGCATTTT. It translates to CSARSDQPQHF.

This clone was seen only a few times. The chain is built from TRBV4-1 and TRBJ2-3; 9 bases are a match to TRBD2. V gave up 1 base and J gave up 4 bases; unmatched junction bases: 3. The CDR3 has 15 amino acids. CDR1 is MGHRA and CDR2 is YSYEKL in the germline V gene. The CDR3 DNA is TGCGCCAGCAGCCAAGTGGGCGGGGGGGCAGATACGCAGTATTTT. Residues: CASSQVGGGADTQYF.

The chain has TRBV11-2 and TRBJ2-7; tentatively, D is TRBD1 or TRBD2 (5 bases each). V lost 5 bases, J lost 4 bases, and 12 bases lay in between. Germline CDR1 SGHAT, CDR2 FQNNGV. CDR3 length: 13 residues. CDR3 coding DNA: TGTGCCAGCAGCCTCGGGACCGTTTACGAGCAGTACTTC. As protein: CASSLGTVYEQYF.